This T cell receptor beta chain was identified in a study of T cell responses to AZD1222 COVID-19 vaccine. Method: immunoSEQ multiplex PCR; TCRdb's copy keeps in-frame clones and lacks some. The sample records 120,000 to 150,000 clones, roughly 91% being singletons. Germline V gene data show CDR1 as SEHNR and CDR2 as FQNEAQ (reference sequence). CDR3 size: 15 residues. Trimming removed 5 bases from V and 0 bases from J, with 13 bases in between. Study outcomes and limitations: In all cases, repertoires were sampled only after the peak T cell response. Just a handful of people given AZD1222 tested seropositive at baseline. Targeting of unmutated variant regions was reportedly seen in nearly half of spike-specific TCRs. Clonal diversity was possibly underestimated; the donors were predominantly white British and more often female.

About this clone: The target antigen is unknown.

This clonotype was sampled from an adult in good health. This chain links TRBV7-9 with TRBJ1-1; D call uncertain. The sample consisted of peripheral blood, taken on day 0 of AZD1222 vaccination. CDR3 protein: CASSVSAGLNTEAFF. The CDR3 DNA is TGTGCCAGCAGCGTTTCGGCGGGTCTGAACACTGAAGCTTTCTTT.